These 13 T cell receptor beta chains were sequenced from one sample in a study of OX40 agonist ivuxolimab in advanced cancers. Clones were sequenced by immunoSEQ multiplex PCR, and TCRdb holds only the in-frame ones, with some missing. This table has more than 20,000 clones, 80% to 90% appearing once. The material was CD4+ or CD8+ T cells sorted from blood, obtained in a trial of the OX40 agonist ivuxolimab. The source is an adult with an advanced solid tumor such as melanoma, head and neck, liver or kidney cancer.

The chain carries TRBV11-2 and TRBJ2-1; 9 bases line up with TRBD1. The J segment lost 5 bases and the V segment lost 5 bases, leaving 4 bases of the junction unmatched. Germline CDR1 SGHAT, CDR2 FQNNGV. The CDR3 is 14 amino acids. This CDR3 reads CASSRRTGDNEQFF. The DNA for the CDR3 is TGTGCCAGCAGCCGCAGGACAGGGGACAATGAGCAGTTCTTC.

The rearrangement links TRBV7-8 to TRBJ2-4; D possibly corresponds to TRBD1 (6 bases). There are 16 residues in the CDR3. Germline V lookup: CDR1 SGHVS, CDR2 FQNEAQ. V lost 5 bases and J 4 bases, leaving 18 bases between the germline ends. CDR3 DNA sequence: TGTGCCAGCAGCGATCCGCTAGGGGGAGCTAAAAACATTCAGTACTTC. This translates into CASSDPLGGAKNIQYF.

This chain uses TRBV14 with TRBJ2-2, with TRBD2 matching 7 bases. V shed 6 bases and J 5 bases; nucleotides not matched to a gene: 12. Germline assignment: CDR1 SGHDN and CDR2 FVKESK. CDR3 length equals 16 residues. As DNA, the CDR3 is TGTGCCAGCAGAGGCGGGAGAGGTATAGGGACCGGGGAGCTGTTTTTT. Protein sequence: CASRGGRGIGTGELFF.

This clone showed up just once. The V gene is TRBV7-9, the J gene TRBJ1-1; TRBD1 agrees at 9 bases. With V trimmed by 1 base and J by 9 bases, 3 bases remained unmatched. From germline, CDR1 is SEHNR and CDR2 FQNEAQ (reference sequence). This CDR3 spans 13 amino acids. The CDR3 spells CASSLEQGAKAFF. In DNA, the CDR3 is TGTGCCAGCAGCTTAGAACAGGGGGCTAAAGCTTTCTTT.

V is TRBV4-2 and J is TRBJ2-3; maybe TRBD1 (5 bases). V gave up 0 bases and J gave up 4 bases, with 8 bases separating them. This CDR3 is 14 amino acids long. Germline V gives CDR1 LGHNA, CDR2 YNFKEQ. Here the CDR3 reads CASSQDQGPDTQYF. The CDR3 DNA sequence: TGTGCCAGCAGCCAAGATCAGGGCCCAGATACGCAGTATTTT.

This clone was recorded once. The chain carries TRBV29-1 and TRBJ2-7; 9 nucleotides match TRBD2. V dropped 6 bases and J dropped 1; count of bases not matched to a gene: 4. This CDR3 has 13 residues. Germline CDR1 and CDR2: SQVTM and ANQGSEA. CDR3: CSVTSGFSYEQYF. CDR3 in DNA: TGCAGCGTAACTAGCGGGTTTTCCTACGAGCAGTACTTC.

The chain carries TRBV7-6 and TRBJ2-1; TRBD2 matches 8 bases. The CDR3 has 16 amino acids. The ends lost 2 bases at V and 5 bases at J; junction bases unmatched: 8. Germline V CDR1 and CDR2: SGHVS, FNYEAQ. CDR3 in amino acids: CASSLKGLGGNNEQFF. CDR3 coding DNA: TGTGCCAGCAGCTTAAAGGGACTAGGGGGGAACAATGAGCAGTTCTTC.

The genes are TRBV19 and TRBJ2-7, with D unclear. V lost 3 bases and J lost 2, with 8 bases in between. The CDR3 is 13 residues long. CDR1 and CDR2 from the germline V gene are LNHDA and SQIVND (reference sequence). CDR3 sequence: CASSIAGPYEQYF. Here the CDR3 DNA reads TGTGCCAGTAGTATTGCCGGCCCCTACGAGCAGTACTTC.

This chain links TRBV27 with TRBJ2-7; D unclear. The length of the CDR3 is 12 residues. Trimming left V 3 bases short and J 4 bases short, with 7 bases between. Germline CDR1 MNHEY, CDR2 SMNVEV (reference sequence). The CDR3 nucleotides are TGTGCCAGCAGTTTCGGTGGGTACGAGCAGTACTTC. Translated: CASSFGGYEQYF.

The J gene is TRBJ1-5, the V gene TRBV6-5; no firm D call. In germline, CDR1 is MNHEY, CDR2 SVGAGI. The ends were cut back, 7 bases at V and 6 bases at J, with 13 bases in the middle. This CDR3 has 13 amino acids. The CDR3 protein is CASTRQVGQPQHF. CDR3 nucleotides: TGTGCCAGCACCAGGCAGGTTGGTCAGCCCCAGCATTTT.

The J gene is TRBJ2-7, the V gene TRBV2, with 7 nucleotides matching TRBD2. The germline V gene encodes CDR1 SNHLY and CDR2 FYNNEI. V was pared by 7 bases and J by 4 bases, with 4 bases of the junction left unmatched. The CDR3 totals 12 residues. The CDR3 DNA sequence: TGTGCCAGCAAGGGAGGGTTTTACGAGCAGTACTTC. As protein: CASKGGFYEQYF.

The V call is TRBV25-1, the J call TRBJ2-5; 10 bases fit TRBD2. From germline, CDR1 is MGHDK and CDR2 SYGVNS. The CDR3 consists of 13 residues. V gave up 7 bases and J gave up 3 bases; unmatched junction bases: 2. DNA for the CDR3: TGTGCCAGCACTACTAGCGGGGAAGAGACCCAGTACTTC. Translation gives CASTTSGEETQYF.

Worth noting for this clone: One junction end does not reproduce the germline sequence, and a read error may be involved. Other DNA sequences in the sample encode the same CDR3. CDR3 region: CASSQGLAGVSGELFF. In DNA, the CDR3 is TGCGCCAGTAGCCAAGGACTAGCGGGAGTTTCTGGGGAGCTGTTTTTT. This chain connects TRBV4-3 to TRBJ2-2; 13 nucleotides line up with TRBD2. There are 16 residues in the CDR3. CDR1 LGHNA and CDR2 YSLEER come from the germline V gene.